This passage covers 26 T cell receptor beta chains from one sample sequenced in a study of tumor and adjacent non-tumor tissue in lung cancer. This sample's RNA came from whole unsorted tissue. Three rounds of nested PCR, following a modified ARM-PCR protocol, produced the TCRbeta library. Using its own MiXCR run on the multiplex PCR reads, TCRdb lists one record per CDR3 protein. Of approximately 120,000 distinct CDR3 sequences detected, roughly 77% appear once; the ten largest clones hold 37%. Sequenced input: lung tumor tissue. These receptor sequences come from a woman in her sixties with non-small cell lung cancer.

The rearrangement uses TRBV4-1 and TRBJ1-1; D is unresolved. Between the trimmed V and J ends, which lost 3 bases and 5 bases, there was a span of 19 bases. Looked up from germline, CDR1 is MGHRA and CDR2 is YSYEKL. The CDR3 contains 16 residues. CDR3 nucleotides: TGCGCCAGCAGCCACCCATTGGGAAGGGCCATAACTGAAGCTTTCTTT. Encoded protein: CASSHPLGRAITEAFF.

Comments on this clonotype: A much more abundant neighbour one base away suggests this may be a read error. The rearrangement uses TRBV10-3 and TRBJ2-7; 8 bases map to TRBD2. Trimming removed 8 bases from V and 8 bases from J; junction bases left unmatched: 11. There are 13 residues in the CDR3. Germline V lookup: CDR1 ENHRY, CDR2 SYGVKD. CDR3 region: CAISLTSGYKQYF. In nucleotides, the CDR3 is TGTGCCATCTCCTTAACTAGCGGTTACAAGCAGTACTTC.

For this clonotype: This may be a read error: a much more frequent sequence differs by one nucleotide. In DNA, the CDR3 is TGTGCCGGCAGCTTAACGACGGCTAGCGGGAGGGCCCTCTTGGGGGAGCAGTACTTC. This encodes CAGSLTTASGRALLGEQYF. This sequence joins TRBV11-2 and TRBJ2-7; 12 bases fit TRBD2. Germline-derived CDR1 and CDR2 are SGHAT and FQNNGV. The CDR3 has 19 residues.

The chain carries TRBV5-1 and TRBJ2-1; D is unclear. The V end lost 1 base, the J end lost 0 bases, and 14 bases lay between the germline ends. The CDR3 spans 17 residues. CDR1 SGHRS and CDR2 YFSETQ come from the germline V gene. CDR3 sequence reads: CASSLPGLSTSYNEQFF. In DNA, the CDR3 is TGCGCCAGCAGCTTGCCGGGCTTATCGACCTCCTACAATGAGCAGTTCTTC. Full variable domain (rest looked up from reference TRBV5-1 and TRBJ2-1): KAGVTQTPRYLIKTRGQQVTLSCSPISGHRSVSWYQQTPGQGLQFLFEYFSETQRNKGNFPGRFSGRQFSNSRSEMNVSTLELGDSALYLCASSLPGLSTSYNEQFFGPGTRLTVL.

Note on this clonotype: A much larger clone differs by one base, so this may be a read error. This chain joins TRBV6-4 and TRBJ2-1; 11 nucleotides match TRBD2. The CDR3 spans 15 residues. Germline V gene lookup returns CDR1 MRHNA and CDR2 SNTAGT. This CDR3 is CANSASGGTYNEQFF. The CDR3 nucleotides read TGTGCCAACAGTGCTAGCGGGGGGACCTACAATGAGCAGTTCTTC.

This clonotype has a count of ten or more. The rearrangement joins TRBV20-1 to TRBJ2-7; 10 nucleotides match TRBD2. The CDR3 length is 17 residues. CDR1 and CDR2 (germline): DFQATT, SNEGSKA (reference sequence). Trimming took 8 bases from V and 3 from J; bases not matched to a gene: 19. The CDR3 here is CSPKGGAKREGSYEQYF. DNA for the CDR3: TGCAGTCCCAAAGGGGGGGCAAAGCGGGAGGGAAGCTACGAGCAGTACTTC.

The chain recombines TRBV29-1 with TRBJ1-2, with D uncertain. Germline CDR1 and CDR2: SQVTM and ANQGSEA. Trimming pared 6 bases from V and 1 base from J, leaving 9 bases between. CDR3 size: 12 residues. Here the CDR3 reads CSVRDDNYGYTF. The CDR3 region has the DNA TGCAGCGTCAGAGACGATAACTATGGCTACACCTTC.

This clonotype was seen a single time. The J gene is TRBJ2-4, the V gene TRBV6-1; D is unclear. Germline V gene data show CDR1 as MNHNS and CDR2 as SASEGT. V gave up 2 bases and J gave up 9 bases, with 14 bases separating them. This CDR3 has 14 amino acids. CDR3 sequence (DNA): TGTGCCAGCAGTGAAAGAGGCCTTTGGGGCATTCAGTACTTC. Translating gives CASSERGLWGIQYF.

This clonotype qualifies as medium-sized. CDR3: CASSTDRGSSPLHF. The CDR3 DNA sequence: TGTGCCAGCAGCACGGACAGGGGGAGCTCACCCCTCCACTTT. The rearrangement uses TRBV11-2 and TRBJ1-6, with 10 bases aligning to TRBD1. The germline V gene encodes CDR1 SGHAT and CDR2 FQNNGV. This CDR3 is built from 14 residues. The trim removed 5 bases at V and 10 bases at J, leaving 5 bases unmatched.

To note about this clonotype: Since no conserved phenylalanine or tryptophan closes the CDR3, a read error is the likely cause. The chain joins TRBV28 to TRBJ2-7; D not certain. CDR3 length: 14 residues. Per the germline V gene, CDR1 is MDHEN and CDR2 is SYDVKM. V was clipped by 7 bases and J by 4 bases, with 17 bases between them. CDR3 nucleotide sequence: TGTGCCAGCATTCGGATAGGGCTCTCTTACGAGCAGTACCTC. It translates to CASIRIGLSYEQYL.

In regard to this clonotype: Germline is not matched at one junction end, which may reflect a read error. The genes are TRBV4-1 and TRBJ2-1; tentatively, D is TRBD1 or TRBD2 (5 bases each). Germline V gene lookup returns CDR1 MGHRA and CDR2 YSYEKL. This CDR3 comprises 14 residues. The CDR3 here is CASSPTGLSGTRFF. CDR3 nucleotides: TGTGCCAGCAGCCCTACGGGGCTATCGGGGACCAGGTTCTTC.

Notes on this clonotype: One junction end does not reproduce the germline sequence, and a read error may be involved. V is TRBV5-1 and J is TRBJ2-3; D is ambiguous. The CDR3 consists of 15 residues. Germline CDR1 and CDR2: SGHRS and YFSETQ. CDR3 protein: CASSLAPVSTDTQYF. CDR3 in DNA: TGTGCCAGCAGCTTGGCCCCGGTGAGCACAGATACGCAGTATTTT. Together with reference TRBV5-1 and TRBJ2-3, the CDR3 gives the full variable domain: KAGVTQTPRYLIKTRGQQVTLSCSPISGHRSVSWYQQTPGQGLQFLFEYFSETQRNKGNFPGRFSGRQFSNSRSEMNVSTLELGDSALYLCASSLAPVSTDTQYFGPGTRLTVL.

To note about this clonotype: The germline gene is not matched at one end of the junction; a read error may be the cause. The V call is TRBV11-3, the J call TRBJ2-5; 7 bases agree with TRBD2. The CDR3 runs to 16 residues. Germline V gene sequence: CDR1 SGHNT, CDR2 YENEEA. In nucleotides, the CDR3 is TGTGCCAGCATCTTAAGGTCGGGCCCAGGGAGGGAGATCCAGTACTTC. Translation: CASILRSGPGREIQYF.

V usage is TRBV12-3 or TRBV12-4 and J usage is TRBJ2-6; D may be TRBD2 (5 bases). V was cut by 5 bases and J by 9 bases, with 20 bases left in between. The CDR3 runs 16 residues. CDR3 sequence (DNA): TGTGCCAGCAGTGGCGGGCGAGTCTCCGGGTTCAACGTCCTGACTTTC. Protein sequence: CASSGGRVSGFNVLTF.

Remarks on this clonotype: The CDR3 carries no conserved terminal phenylalanine or tryptophan, so it likely arises from a read error. The rearrangement links TRBV11-2 to TRBJ1-2; 7 bases are a match to TRBD1. The germline V gene has CDR1 SGHAT and CDR2 FQNNGV. The CDR3 contains 15 residues. The CDR3 spells CDSSLVRDSPHGYTL. CDR3 nucleotides: TGTGACAGTAGCTTAGTACGGGACAGCCCGCATGGCTACACCTTA.

This clonotype was seen just once. Since the CDR3 does not end with the conserved phenylalanine or tryptophan, this likely comes from a read error. No DNA is shown, since the ends of the CDR3 on it are uncertain; the CDR3 is the one TCRdb lists. The V and J genes are TRBV11-1 and TRBJ2-1; TRBD1 reflects the table's D call only, with no check against the DNA. The germline gives CDR1 SGHAT, CDR2 FQDESV (reference sequence). The CDR3 totals 17 residues, both ends included. The CDR3: CASSLPEAPSSYNEQSL.

This clonotype was picked up many times. The chain has TRBV14 and TRBJ1-1, with D maybe TRBD1 (6 bases). Germline V gene lookup returns CDR1 SGHDN and CDR2 FVKESK. CDR3 size: 13 residues. Trimming stripped 5 bases from V and 10 bases from J, with 17 bases between. The CDR3 nucleotides are TGTGCCAGCAGCTATACAGGGTCCGTCGGAGCTTTCTTT. Translation: CASSYTGSVGAFF.

As for this clonotype: At one of its ends the junction is not consistent with the germline gene, which may arise from a read error. The chain couples TRBV20-1 to TRBJ2-4; tentative D call: TRBD2 (5 bases). CDR1 is DFQATT and CDR2 is SNEGSKA in the germline V gene (reference sequence). The CDR3 is 15 residues long. The CDR3 is CSVSSIGLAKNIQHF. Here the CDR3 DNA reads TGCAGTGTCTCGTCGATAGGGCTAGCCAAAAACATTCAGCACTTC.

This chain uses TRBV4-3 with TRBJ2-7, with a possible D match to TRBD2 (5 bases). The V and J ends lost 8 bases and 0 bases respectively, with 11 bases between them. The CDR3 length is 13 residues. From germline, CDR1 is LGHNA and CDR2 YSLEER. The CDR3 is CASDYYNSYEQYF. In DNA, the CDR3 is TGCGCCAGCGACTACTACAACTCCTACGAGCAGTACTTC.

At least ten counts were recorded for this clonotype. The J gene is TRBJ2-5, the V gene TRBV28; D is unresolved. The length of the CDR3 is 13 residues. V lost 6 bases and J lost 3, with 11 bases in between. CDR1 MDHEN and CDR2 SYDVKM come from the germline V gene. The CDR3 DNA follows: TGTGCCAGCAGAAGTAGTGGGGAAGAGACCCAGTACTTC. This encodes CASRSSGEETQYF.

As for this clonotype: The junction shows a germline mismatch at one end, possibly a read error. V is TRBV7-9 and J is TRBJ2-3, with TRBD2 matching over 10 bases. The CDR3 runs 16 residues. Germline-derived CDR1 and CDR2 are SEHNR and FQNEAQ (reference sequence). In DNA, the CDR3 is TGTGCCAGCAGTTTTGAGCCAGCGGGAGGGGTGGATATGCAGTATTTT. It yields the protein CASSFEPAGGVDMQYF.

Remarks on this clonotype: A much larger clone differs by one base, so this may be a read error. The V call is TRBV5-4, the J call TRBJ2-6; possibly TRBD1 for D (5 bases). Germline V gene data show CDR1 as SGHNT and CDR2 as YYREEE (reference sequence). The CDR3 covers 16 residues. CDR3 residues: CATSLDRGPGANVLTF. Here the CDR3 DNA reads TGTGCCACCAGCTTGGATAGGGGTCCTGGGGCCAACGTCCTGACTTTC.

For this clonotype: One end of the junction is discordant with germline, which a read error may explain. This chain uses TRBV28 with TRBJ1-6; no firm D call. This CDR3 has 15 residues. Per germline, CDR1 MDHEN and CDR2 SYDVKM. This CDR3 reads CASSLKASYNSPFHF. The CDR3 region has the DNA TGTGCCAGCAGTTTAAAGGCCTCCTATAATTCACCCTTCCACTTT.

Regarding this clonotype: A much larger clone lies a single base off, so this may be a read error. The rearrangement uses TRBV20-1 and TRBJ1-3, with a weak D call TRBD1 (5 bases). Germline V CDR1 and CDR2: DFQATT, SNEGSKA (reference sequence). The CDR3 loop spans 15 amino acids. The CDR3 here is CSARDRNRGGNTIHF. CDR3 sequence (DNA): TGCAGTGCTAGAGATCGGAATAGGGGTGGAAACACCATACATTTT.

The chain has TRBV11-3 and TRBJ1-1; maybe TRBD1 (5 bases). This CDR3 comprises 18 residues. CDR1 and CDR2 (germline): SGHNT, YENEEA. CDR3 amino acids: CTCSLIGPQGRMNTEAFF. CDR3 DNA sequence: TGTACCTGCAGCTTAATTGGGCCGCAGGGACGGATGAACACTGAAGCTTTCTTT.

A word on this clonotype: Compared with germline, one end of the junction differs, possibly owing to a read error. J is TRBJ2-2 and V is TRBV20-1; 9 bases line up with TRBD2. Per germline, CDR1 DFQATT and CDR2 SNEGSKA (reference sequence). The CDR3 runs 18 residues. The CDR3 sequence: CRASGGASGVTNTGELFF. Written as DNA, the CDR3 is TGCCGTGCTTCGGGGGGGGCTAGCGGGGTCACGAACACCGGGGAGCTGTTTTTT.